The 14 T cell receptor beta chains below all came from one sample that was sequenced in a study of identical twins listed by TCRdb under 2016. The method was 5' RACE. TCRdb records Illumina HiSeq 2000 as the sequencer. TCRdb took the public reads, trimmed them with fastp at Q25, ran MiXCR for clone calling and kept in-frame beta chains. One record per CDR3 amino acid sequence lists the most common genes and DNA. In all, the sample holds around 650,000 distinct CDR3 sequences, and about 7% of those were seen once. Of the sample, roughly 1.6% falls within the top ten clones. The same data also contributed to another study, on yellow fever vaccine responses in identical twins.

The sequencing input was PBMCs. Source of these receptors: a woman aged 18-35 years in good health.

The CDR3 coding sequence is TGTGCCAGCAGCCAACAGGGGGTGGCCGTACAGTTCTTC. The encoded protein is CASSQQGVAVQFF. This chain links TRBV3-1 with TRBJ2-1; 7 bases agree with TRBD1. After removal of 2 bases from V and 13 bases from J, the junction contained 8 bases not matched to a gene. The germline V gene has CDR1 LGHDT and CDR2 YNNKEL (reference sequence). The CDR3 has 13 residues.

This clonotype was counted only a few times. The chain combines TRBV3-1 with TRBJ1-1; D might be TRBD1 (5 bases). The V and J ends lost 3 bases and 0 bases respectively, with 11 bases between them. This CDR3 contains 15 residues. Germline V gene lookup returns CDR1 LGHDT and CDR2 YNNKEL (reference sequence). The CDR3 reads CASSHTGRVNTEAFF. In DNA form, the CDR3 reads TGTGCCAGCAGCCATACAGGACGGGTGAACACTGAAGCTTTCTTT. Full variable domain (missing parts from reference TRBV3-1 and TRBJ1-1): DTAVSQTPKYLVTQMGNDKSIKCEQNLGHDTMYWYKQDSKKFLKIMFSYNNKELIINETVPNRFSPKSPDKAHLNLHINSLELGDSAVYFCASSHTGRVNTEAFFGQGTRLTVV.

V and J are TRBV2 and TRBJ1-6; D uncertain. The germline V gene has CDR1 SNHLY and CDR2 FYNNEI. The CDR3 covers 17 residues. Trimming removed 4 bases at V and 4 bases at J, with 17 bases between. The CDR3 loop reads CASSAQPTGIYNSPLHF. The CDR3 DNA reads TGTGCCAGCAGTGCTCAGCCCACGGGAATTTATAATTCACCCCTCCACTTT.

This clonotype was picked up many times. The rearrangement links TRBV12-3 or TRBV12-4 to TRBJ2-3; the D gene is possibly TRBD1 (5 bases). Trimming left V 4 bases short and J 5 bases short, with 13 bases between. The CDR3 extends over 14 amino acids. CDR3 sequence (DNA): TGTGCCAGCAGTTCCCCCTCAGGGTTAGATACGCAGTATTTT. Its translation is CASSSPSGLDTQYF.

In this sample, this clonotype turned up many times. The chain links TRBV7-9 to TRBJ1-2, with TRBD1 matching 9 bases. Germline CDR1 is SEHNR and CDR2 is FQNEAQ (reference sequence). The J segment lost 4 bases and the V segment lost 1 base, leaving 7 bases of the junction unmatched. There are 16 residues in the CDR3. The CDR3 loop reads CASSLGDGTGTYGYTF. The CDR3 coding sequence is TGTGCCAGCAGCTTAGGTGATGGGACAGGGACCTATGGCTACACCTTC.

The chain joins TRBV5-5 to TRBJ2-2; 10 bases fit TRBD1. The CDR3 is made up of 15 amino acids. V was pared by 6 bases and J by 6 bases, with 8 bases of the junction left unmatched. CDR1 is SGHKS and CDR2 is YYEKEE in the germline V gene (reference sequence). The DNA for the CDR3 is TGTGCCAGCAACCCTTGGGACAGGGGTCCCGGGGAGCTGTTTTTT. Its protein product is CASNPWDRGPGELFF.

In its sample, this clonotype was seen a few times. The chain has TRBV27 and TRBJ1-1, with 8 nucleotides matching TRBD1. The CDR3 covers 12 residues. The V gene end was trimmed by 8 bases and the J gene end by 5 bases; junction bases not matched to a gene: 4. Germline CDR1 reads MNHEY; CDR2 reads SMNVEV (reference sequence). The CDR3 is CASRQGTTEAFF. In DNA, the CDR3 is TGTGCCAGCCGACAGGGGACAACTGAAGCTTTCTTT.

V usage is TRBV3-1 and J usage is TRBJ2-7; D is uncertain. V was shortened by 3 bases and J by 6 bases, with 12 bases between the two germline ends. Germline CDR1 is LGHDT and CDR2 is YNNKEL (reference sequence). This CDR3 comprises 13 residues. Written as DNA, the CDR3 is TGTGCCAGCAGCCAGAGCCTAGTGGGCGAGCAGTACTTC. Translation: CASSQSLVGEQYF.

The CDR3 DNA is TGTGCCAGCTCACGGGGACAGGGCGAGTACAATGAGCAGTTCTTC. This translates into CASSRGQGEYNEQFF. This chain uses TRBV18 with TRBJ2-1; 9 nucleotides match TRBD1. CDR1 is KGHSH, CDR2 LQKENI, per germline. The junction had 5 bases not matched to a gene; V was cut back by 4 bases and J by 4 bases. The CDR3 loop spans 15 amino acids.

This clonotype was recorded a few times. CDR3 in amino acids: CASSLVSASGTSTDTQYF. The CDR3 DNA sequence: TGTGCCAGCAGCTTAGTATCCGCTAGCGGAACTAGCACAGATACGCAGTATTTT. This chain joins TRBV11-2 and TRBJ2-3, with TRBD2 identical over 7 bases. Per germline, CDR1 SGHAT and CDR2 FQNNGV. The junction had 10 bases not matched to a gene; V was cut back by 1 base and J by 0 bases. The CDR3 length is 18 residues.

This clonotype was seen at least ten times. Here the CDR3 reads CASCTGTSGSYEQFF. The CDR3 bases are TGCGCCAGCTGCACCGGGACTAGCGGGAGCTATGAGCAGTTCTTC. The genes are TRBV5-1 and TRBJ2-1, with 14 bases matching TRBD2. Germline V gene lookup returns CDR1 SGHRS and CDR2 YFSETQ. J gave up 8 bases and V 7 bases, and 8 bases lay outside the gene matches. CDR3 length: 15 residues.

This clonotype was counted ten times or more. This chain connects TRBV4-1 to TRBJ1-5; no firm D call. CDR3 length equals 17 residues. Germline V lookup: CDR1 MGHRA, CDR2 YSYEKL. V lost 1 base, J lost 0 bases, and 13 bases lay in between. The CDR3 loop is CASSQGGRIYSNQPQHF. The CDR3 DNA is TGCGCCAGCAGCCAAGGGGGTCGGATTTATAGCAATCAGCCCCAGCATTTT.

This clonotype came up many times. The chain joins TRBV29-1 to TRBJ1-4; 7 nucleotides match TRBD1. The CDR3 length is 19 residues. J gave up 2 bases and V 2 bases, and 17 bases lay outside the gene matches. Germline lookup yields CDR1 SQVTM and CDR2 ANQGSEA. As DNA, the CDR3 is TGCAGCGTTGAATCTTGGGGTGGAAGAGGGGGCCCTACTAATGAAAAACTGTTTTTT. Its protein product is CSVESWGGRGGPTNEKLFF.

In this sample, this clonotype turned up many times. The chain has TRBV5-1 and TRBJ2-7; TRBD1 agrees at 7 bases. With V trimmed by 4 bases and J by 1 base, 8 bases remained unmatched. The V gene's germline CDR1 is SGHRS and CDR2 YFSETQ. The length of the CDR3 is 15 residues. In DNA, the CDR3 is TGCGCCAGCAGCGTTGCTCCGGGACAGTCCTACGAGCAGTACTTC. This gives the protein CASSVAPGQSYEQYF.